This entry features one T cell receptor (beta chain) sequence. This table comes from immunoSEQ multiplex PCR, and its TCRdb copy is limited to in-frame clones, with some not included. The sample consists of 40,000 to 60,000 clones, 90% to 95% of them appearing once. V lost 6 bases and J 4 bases, leaving 15 bases between the germline ends. This CDR3 has 13 residues. Germline V gives CDR1 SQVTM, CDR2 ANQGSEA. The data originate from a study of T cell changes during pregnancy in multiple sclerosis. The sequencing here drew on CD4+ T cells from peripheral blood mononuclear cells, taken before pregnancy. This chain uses TRBV29-1 with TRBJ1-2; D remains unclear. This receptor was identified in a female donor with multiple sclerosis, enrolled in a pregnancy study. In nucleotides, the CDR3 is TGCAGCGTCACCTCAGGATCAGGCTATGGCTACACCTTC. Its translation is CSVTSGSGYGYTF.